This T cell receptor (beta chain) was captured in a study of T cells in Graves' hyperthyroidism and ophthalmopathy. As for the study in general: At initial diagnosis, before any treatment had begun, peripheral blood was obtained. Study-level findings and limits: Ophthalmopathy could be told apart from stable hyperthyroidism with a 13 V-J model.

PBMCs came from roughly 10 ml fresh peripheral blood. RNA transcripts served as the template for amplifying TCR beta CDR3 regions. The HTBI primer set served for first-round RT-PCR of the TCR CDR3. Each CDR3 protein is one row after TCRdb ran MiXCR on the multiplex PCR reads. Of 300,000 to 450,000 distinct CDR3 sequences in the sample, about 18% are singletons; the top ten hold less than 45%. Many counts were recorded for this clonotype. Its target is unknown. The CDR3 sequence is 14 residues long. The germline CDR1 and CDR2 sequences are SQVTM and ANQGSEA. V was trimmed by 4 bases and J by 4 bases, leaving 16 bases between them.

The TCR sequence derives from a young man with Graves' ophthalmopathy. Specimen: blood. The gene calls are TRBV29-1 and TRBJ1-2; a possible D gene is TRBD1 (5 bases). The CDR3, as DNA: TGCAGCGTTGTCGGGGACGTTGGAATCTATGGCTACACCTTC. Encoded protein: CSVVGDVGIYGYTF. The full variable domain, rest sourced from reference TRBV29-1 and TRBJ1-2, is SAVISQKPSRDICQRGTSLTIQCQVDSQVTMMFWYRQQPGQSLTLIATANQGSEATYESGFVIDKFPISRPNLTFSTLTVSNMSPEDSSIYLCSVVGDVGIYGYTFGSGTRLTVV.